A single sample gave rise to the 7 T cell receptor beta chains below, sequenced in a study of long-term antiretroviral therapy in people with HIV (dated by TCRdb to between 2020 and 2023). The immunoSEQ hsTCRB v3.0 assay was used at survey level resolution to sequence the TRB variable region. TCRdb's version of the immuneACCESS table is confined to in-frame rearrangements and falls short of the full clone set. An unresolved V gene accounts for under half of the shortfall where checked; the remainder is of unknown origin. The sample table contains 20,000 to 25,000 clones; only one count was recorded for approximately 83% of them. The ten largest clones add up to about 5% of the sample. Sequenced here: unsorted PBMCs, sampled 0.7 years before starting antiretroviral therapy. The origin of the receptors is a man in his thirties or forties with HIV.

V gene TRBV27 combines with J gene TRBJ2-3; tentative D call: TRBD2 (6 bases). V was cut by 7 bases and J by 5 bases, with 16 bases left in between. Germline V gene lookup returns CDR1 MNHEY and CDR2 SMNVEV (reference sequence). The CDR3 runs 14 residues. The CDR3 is CASKDSLGRDTQYF. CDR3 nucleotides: TGTGCCAGCAAGGACTCCCTCGGGAGAGATACGCAGTATTTT.

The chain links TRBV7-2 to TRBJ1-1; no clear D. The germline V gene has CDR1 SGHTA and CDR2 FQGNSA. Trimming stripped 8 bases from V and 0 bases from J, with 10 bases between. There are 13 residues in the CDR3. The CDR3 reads CASGLQLNTEAFF. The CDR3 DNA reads TGTGCCAGCGGGCTGCAGTTGAACACTGAAGCTTTCTTT.

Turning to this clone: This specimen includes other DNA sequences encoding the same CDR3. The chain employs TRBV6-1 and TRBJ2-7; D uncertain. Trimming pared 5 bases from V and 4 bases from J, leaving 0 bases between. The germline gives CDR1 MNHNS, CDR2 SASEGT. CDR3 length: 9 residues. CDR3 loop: CASSYEQYF. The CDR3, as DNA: TGTGCCAGCAGTTACGAGCAGTACTTC.

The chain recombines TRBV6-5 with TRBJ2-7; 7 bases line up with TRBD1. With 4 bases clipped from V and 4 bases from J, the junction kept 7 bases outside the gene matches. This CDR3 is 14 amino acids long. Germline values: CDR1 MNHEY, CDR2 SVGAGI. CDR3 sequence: CASSSHDRAYEQYF. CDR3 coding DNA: TGTGCCAGCAGTTCCCACGACAGGGCTTACGAGCAGTACTTC.

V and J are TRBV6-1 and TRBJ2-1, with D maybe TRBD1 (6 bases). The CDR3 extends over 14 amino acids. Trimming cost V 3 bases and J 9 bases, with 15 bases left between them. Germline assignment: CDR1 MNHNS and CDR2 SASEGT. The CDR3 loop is CASSDLDRKGEQFF. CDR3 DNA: TGTGCCAGCAGTGATTTAGACAGGAAGGGTGAGCAGTTCTTC.

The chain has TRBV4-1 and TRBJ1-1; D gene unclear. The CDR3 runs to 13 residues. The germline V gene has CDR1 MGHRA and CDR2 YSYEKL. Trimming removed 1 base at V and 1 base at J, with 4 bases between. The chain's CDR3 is CASSQAGNTEAFF. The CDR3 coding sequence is TGCGCCAGCAGCCAAGCGGGGAACACTGAAGCTTTCTTT.

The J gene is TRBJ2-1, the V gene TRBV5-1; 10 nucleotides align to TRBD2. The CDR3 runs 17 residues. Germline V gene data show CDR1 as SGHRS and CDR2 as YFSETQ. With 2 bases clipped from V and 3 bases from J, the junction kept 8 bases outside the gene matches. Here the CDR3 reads CASSLSLAGVIYNEQFF. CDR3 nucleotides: TGCGCCAGCAGCTTATCCCTAGCGGGAGTAATCTACAATGAGCAGTTCTTC.